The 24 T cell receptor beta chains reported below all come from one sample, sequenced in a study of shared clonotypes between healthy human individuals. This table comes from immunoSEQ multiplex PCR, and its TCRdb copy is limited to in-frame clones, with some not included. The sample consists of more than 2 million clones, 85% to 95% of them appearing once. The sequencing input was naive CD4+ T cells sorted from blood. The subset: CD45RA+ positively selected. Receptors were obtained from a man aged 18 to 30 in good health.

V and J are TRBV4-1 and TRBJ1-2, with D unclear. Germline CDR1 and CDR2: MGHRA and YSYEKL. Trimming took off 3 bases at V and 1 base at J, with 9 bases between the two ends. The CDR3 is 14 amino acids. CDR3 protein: CASSHPGYNYGYTF. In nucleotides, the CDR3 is TGCGCCAGCAGCCACCCAGGTTATAACTATGGCTACACCTTC.

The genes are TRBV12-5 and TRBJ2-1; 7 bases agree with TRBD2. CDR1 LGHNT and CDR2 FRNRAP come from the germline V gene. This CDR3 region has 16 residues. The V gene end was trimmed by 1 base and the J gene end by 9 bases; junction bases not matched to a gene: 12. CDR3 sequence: CASGLGVGNGRSEQFF. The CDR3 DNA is TGTGCTAGTGGTTTGGGGGTCGGTAACGGGAGGTCTGAGCAGTTCTTC.

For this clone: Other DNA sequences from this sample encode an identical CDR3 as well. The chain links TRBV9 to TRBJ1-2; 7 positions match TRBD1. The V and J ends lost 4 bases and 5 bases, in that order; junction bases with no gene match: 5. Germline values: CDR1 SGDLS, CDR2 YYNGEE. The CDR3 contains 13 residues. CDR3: CASSPDREYGYTF. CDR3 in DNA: TGTGCCAGCAGCCCAGACAGGGAATATGGCTACACCTTC.

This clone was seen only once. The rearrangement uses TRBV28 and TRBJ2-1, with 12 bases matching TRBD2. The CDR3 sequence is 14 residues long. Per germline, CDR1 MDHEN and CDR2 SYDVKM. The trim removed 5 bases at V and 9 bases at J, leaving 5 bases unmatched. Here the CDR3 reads CASSTSGGPSEQFF. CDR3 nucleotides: TGTGCCAGCAGTACTAGCGGGGGGCCCAGTGAGCAGTTCTTC.

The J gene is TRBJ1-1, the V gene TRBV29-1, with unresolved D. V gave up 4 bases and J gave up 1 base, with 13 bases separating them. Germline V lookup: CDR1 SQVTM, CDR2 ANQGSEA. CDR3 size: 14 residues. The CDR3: CSVAPRQANTEAFF. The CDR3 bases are TGCAGCGTTGCCCCGAGGCAGGCGAACACTGAAGCTTTCTTT.

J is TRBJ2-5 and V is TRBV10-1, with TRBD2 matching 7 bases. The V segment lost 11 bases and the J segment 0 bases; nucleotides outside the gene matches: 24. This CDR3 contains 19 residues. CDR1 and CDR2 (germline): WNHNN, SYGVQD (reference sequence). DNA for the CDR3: TGCGCCCGCGTAAGTCTCCCCGCCCCGTCTAGCGGCCACCAAGAGACCCAGTACTTC. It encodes CARVSLPAPSSGHQETQYF.

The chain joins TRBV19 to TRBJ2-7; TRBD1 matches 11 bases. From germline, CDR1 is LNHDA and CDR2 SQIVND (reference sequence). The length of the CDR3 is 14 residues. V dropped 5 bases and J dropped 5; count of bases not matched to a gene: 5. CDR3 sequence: CASSPGTGGDEQYF. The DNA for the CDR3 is TGTGCCAGTAGTCCCGGGACAGGGGGGGACGAGCAGTACTTC.

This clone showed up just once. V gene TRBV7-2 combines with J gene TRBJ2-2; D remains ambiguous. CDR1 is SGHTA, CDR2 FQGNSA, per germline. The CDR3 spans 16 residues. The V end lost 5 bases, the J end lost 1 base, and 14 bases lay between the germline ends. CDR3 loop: CASSPAPGRNTGELFF. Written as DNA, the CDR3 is TGTGCCAGCAGCCCCGCCCCCGGCAGGAACACCGGGGAGCTGTTTTTT.

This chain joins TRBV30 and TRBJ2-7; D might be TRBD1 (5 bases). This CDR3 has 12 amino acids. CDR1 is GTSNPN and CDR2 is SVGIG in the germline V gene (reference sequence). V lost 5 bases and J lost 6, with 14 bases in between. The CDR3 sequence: CAWAQSRGEQYF. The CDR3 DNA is TGTGCCTGGGCCCAAAGTAGGGGCGAGCAGTACTTC.

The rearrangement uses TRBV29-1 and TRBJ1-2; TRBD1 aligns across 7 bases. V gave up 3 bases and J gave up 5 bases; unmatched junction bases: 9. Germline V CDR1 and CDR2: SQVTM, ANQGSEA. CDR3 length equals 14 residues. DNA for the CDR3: TGCAGCGTTGAGCCCGGGACGACAGGGTATGGCTACACCTTC. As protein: CSVEPGTTGYGYTF.

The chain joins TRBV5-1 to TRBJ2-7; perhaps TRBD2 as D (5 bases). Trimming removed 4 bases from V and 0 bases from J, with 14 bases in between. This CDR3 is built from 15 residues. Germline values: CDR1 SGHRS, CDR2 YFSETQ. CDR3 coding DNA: TGCGCCAGCAGCCCTAGCTCACAGAGCTCCTACGAGCAGTACTTC. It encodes CASSPSSQSSYEQYF.

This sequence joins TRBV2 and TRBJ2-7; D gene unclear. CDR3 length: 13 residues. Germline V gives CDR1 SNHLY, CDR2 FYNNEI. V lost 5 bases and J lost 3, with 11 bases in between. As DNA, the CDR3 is TGTGCCAGCAGTCCCAGGTTCCTCTACGAGCAGTACTTC. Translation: CASSPRFLYEQYF.

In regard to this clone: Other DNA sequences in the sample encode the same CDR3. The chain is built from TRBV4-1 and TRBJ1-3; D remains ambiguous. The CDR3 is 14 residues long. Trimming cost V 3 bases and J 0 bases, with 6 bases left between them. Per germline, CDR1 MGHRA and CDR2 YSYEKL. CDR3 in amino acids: CASSQGSSGNTIYF. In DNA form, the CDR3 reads TGCGCCAGCAGCCAGGGGAGCTCTGGAAACACCATATATTTT.

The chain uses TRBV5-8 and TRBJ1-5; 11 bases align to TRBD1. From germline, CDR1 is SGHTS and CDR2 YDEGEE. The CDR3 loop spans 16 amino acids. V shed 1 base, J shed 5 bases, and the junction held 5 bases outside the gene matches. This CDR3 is CASSLFWGQGDQPQHF. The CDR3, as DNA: TGTGCCAGCAGCTTGTTTTGGGGACAGGGGGATCAGCCCCAGCATTTT.

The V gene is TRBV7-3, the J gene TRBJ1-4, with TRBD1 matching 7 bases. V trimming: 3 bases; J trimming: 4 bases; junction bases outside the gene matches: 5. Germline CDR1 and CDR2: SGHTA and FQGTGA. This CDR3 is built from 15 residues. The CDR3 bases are TGTGCCAGCAGCTTGGGAACAGGGGTTAATGAAAAACTGTTTTTT. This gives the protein CASSLGTGVNEKLFF.

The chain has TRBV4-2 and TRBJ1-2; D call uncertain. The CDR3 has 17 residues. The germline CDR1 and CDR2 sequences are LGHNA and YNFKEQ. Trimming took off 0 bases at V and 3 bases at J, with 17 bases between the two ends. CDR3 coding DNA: TGTGCCAGCAGCCAAGACGGCGCCACCTGGGCGGACTATGGCTACACCTTC. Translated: CASSQDGATWADYGYTF.

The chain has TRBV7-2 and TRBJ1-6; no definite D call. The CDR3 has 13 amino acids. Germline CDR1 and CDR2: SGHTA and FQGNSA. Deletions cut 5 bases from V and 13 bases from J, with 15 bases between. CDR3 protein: CASSPGIPGPLHF. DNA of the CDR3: TGTGCCAGCAGCCCCGGGATCCCAGGTCCCCTCCACTTT.

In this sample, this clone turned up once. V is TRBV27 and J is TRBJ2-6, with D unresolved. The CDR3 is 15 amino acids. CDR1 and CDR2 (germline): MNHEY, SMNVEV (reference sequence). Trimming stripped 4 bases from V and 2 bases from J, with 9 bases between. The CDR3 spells CASSSQVAGANVLTF. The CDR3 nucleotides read TGTGCCAGCAGTTCGCAGGTCGCTGGGGCCAACGTCCTGACTTTC.

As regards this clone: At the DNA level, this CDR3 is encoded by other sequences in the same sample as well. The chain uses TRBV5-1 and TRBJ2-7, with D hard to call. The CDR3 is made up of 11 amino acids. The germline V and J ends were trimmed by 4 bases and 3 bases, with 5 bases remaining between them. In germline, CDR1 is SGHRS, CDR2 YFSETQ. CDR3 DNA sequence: TGCGCCAGCAGCGCCAACTACGAGCAGTACTTC. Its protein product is CASSANYEQYF.

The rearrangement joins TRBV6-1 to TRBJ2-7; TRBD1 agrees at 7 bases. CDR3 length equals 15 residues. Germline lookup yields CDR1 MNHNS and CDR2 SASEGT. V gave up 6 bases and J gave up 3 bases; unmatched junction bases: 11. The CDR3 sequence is CASRVLGQTSYEQYF. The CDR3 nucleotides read TGTGCCAGCAGGGTTCTGGGACAGACAAGCTACGAGCAGTACTTC.

In DNA, the CDR3 is TGTGCCAGCAGCGTAGGAGTCATGCAGGTAGAAAAACTGTTTTTT. Residues: CASSVGVMQVEKLFF. This rearrangement joins TRBV9 to TRBJ1-4; the D is unclear. Germline V gene sequence: CDR1 SGDLS, CDR2 YYNGEE. The CDR3 loop spans 15 amino acids. The V gene lost 0 bases and the J gene lost 8 bases, with 14 bases spanning the gap. Using reference TRBV9 and TRBJ1-4 for the parts outside the CDR3, the full variable domain is DSGVTQTPKHLITATGQRVTLRCSPRSGDLSVYWYQQSLDQGLQFLIQYYNGEERAKGNILERFSAQQFPDLHSELNLSSLELGDSALYFCASSVGVMQVEKLFFGSGTQLSVL.

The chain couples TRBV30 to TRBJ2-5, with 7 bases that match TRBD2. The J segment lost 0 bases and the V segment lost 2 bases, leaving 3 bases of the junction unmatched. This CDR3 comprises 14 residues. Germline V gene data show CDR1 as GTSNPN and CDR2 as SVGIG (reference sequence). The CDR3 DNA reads TGTGCCTGGAGTCTCGGGGGGTACCAAGAGACCCAGTACTTC. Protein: CAWSLGGYQETQYF.

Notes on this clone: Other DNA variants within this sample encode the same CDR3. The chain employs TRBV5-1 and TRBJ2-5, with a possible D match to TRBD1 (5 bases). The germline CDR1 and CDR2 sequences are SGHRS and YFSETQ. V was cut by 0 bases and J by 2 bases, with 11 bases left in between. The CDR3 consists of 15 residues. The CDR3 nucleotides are TGCGCCAGCAGCTTGGCCACATCAGGGCAAGAGACCCAGTACTTC. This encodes CASSLATSGQETQYF.

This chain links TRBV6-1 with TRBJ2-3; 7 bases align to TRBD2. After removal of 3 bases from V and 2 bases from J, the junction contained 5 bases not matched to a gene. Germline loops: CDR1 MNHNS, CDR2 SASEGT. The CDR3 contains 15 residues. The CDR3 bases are TGTGCCAGCAGTGATGTGGGGGGGAACACAGATACGCAGTATTTT. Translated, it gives CASSDVGGNTDTQYF.